This T cell receptor (beta chain) stems from a study of blood T cell repertoires in COVID-19. In the original workflow: Amplified reference gene primers provided the basis for estimating nucleated cell counts. Method: immunoSEQ multiplex PCR; TCRdb's copy keeps in-frame clones and lacks some. V, J and clone size derive from that table, while D and trimming were established from the DNA sequence. The sample yields 320,000 or so clones, under 90% seen once. The clonotype originates from a man aged 55-75 years who had recovered from COVID-19. Input material: PBMCs or T cells enriched from blood (not recorded which).

The DNA for the CDR3 is TGTGCCAGCAGTTTATCCAGGGGGCCCGGCAATCAGCCCCAGCATTTT. Translating it yields CASSLSRGPGNQPQHF. The chain combines TRBV28 with TRBJ1-5, with 8 nucleotides matching TRBD1. CDR3 size: 16 residues. Germline V gene sequence: CDR1 MDHEN, CDR2 SYDVKM. V trimming: 1 base; J trimming: 2 bases; junction bases outside the gene matches: 4.